Each of the 12 T cell receptor beta chains below was sequenced from the same sample in a study of blood T cell repertoires in COVID-19. This table comes from immunoSEQ multiplex PCR, and its TCRdb copy is limited to in-frame clones, with some not included. The sample includes 100,000 to 150,000 clones, about 80% seen only once; the top ten take roughly 25%. Sequencing was performed on peripheral blood. The source is a human donor in a cohort sampled during active COVID-19.

The CDR3 region is CASSQGQEVYYEQYF. The CDR3 DNA reads as TGCGCCAGCAGCCAAGGACAGGAGGTTTACTACGAGCAGTACTTC. The chain employs TRBV4-1 and TRBJ2-7; TRBD1 is a possible D gene (6 bases). Germline lookup yields CDR1 MGHRA and CDR2 YSYEKL. The CDR3 extends over 15 amino acids. Trimming stripped 1 base from V and 3 bases from J, with 13 bases between.

V gene TRBV9 combines with J gene TRBJ2-7; D unresolved. CDR3 length equals 14 residues. Germline assignment: CDR1 SGDLS and CDR2 YYNGEE. V was trimmed by 0 bases and J by 4 bases, leaving 11 bases between them. CDR3 in DNA: TGTGCCAGCAGCGTAGGCCCTCATCAGTACGAGCAGTACTTC. It translates to CASSVGPHQYEQYF.

This clone appeared a few times. The rearrangement joins TRBV4-1 to TRBJ1-1; TRBD1 aligns across 8 bases. There are 15 residues in the CDR3. V lost 3 bases to trimming and J lost 3 bases; unmatched junction nucleotides: 6. Per the germline V gene, CDR1 is MGHRA and CDR2 is YSYEKL. In DNA form, the CDR3 reads TGCGCCAGCAGCCATGGACAGGGTTTGTACACTGAAGCTTTCTTT. It yields the protein CASSHGQGLYTEAFF.

The sample holds many counts of this clone. This chain uses TRBV7-3 with TRBJ1-2; 8 nucleotides agree with TRBD1. The CDR3 consists of 16 residues. With V trimmed by 1 base and J by 6 bases, 10 bases remained unmatched. From germline, CDR1 is SGHTA and CDR2 FQGTGA. The CDR3 loop is CASSLSPLTGEDGYTF. The DNA for the CDR3 is TGTGCCAGCAGCTTAAGCCCCTTGACAGGGGAGGATGGCTACACCTTC.

The J gene is TRBJ1-1, the V gene TRBV11-2, with 12 bases matching TRBD1. The germline V gene has CDR1 SGHAT and CDR2 FQNNGV. V shed 7 bases, J shed 1 base, and the junction held 7 bases outside the gene matches. CDR3 length equals 16 residues. Here the CDR3 reads CASTGTGGARNTEAFF. In nucleotides, the CDR3 is TGTGCCAGCACCGGGACAGGGGGCGCGAGGAACACTGAAGCTTTCTTT.

This clone appeared once. The rearrangement uses TRBV20-1 and TRBJ1-4; D gene uncertain. V was cut by 3 bases and J by 5 bases, with 19 bases left in between. This CDR3 contains 16 residues. Germline V gives CDR1 DFQATT, CDR2 SNEGSKA (reference sequence). CDR3 sequence (DNA): TGCAGTGCTAGTATAGTAATTGTGGGGAGGAATGAAAAACTGTTTTTT. Its translation: CSASIVIVGRNEKLFF.

This clone was counted a single time. The chain uses TRBV2 and TRBJ1-5, with TRBD1 identical over 10 bases. CDR3 length: 16 residues. Germline V gene sequence: CDR1 SNHLY, CDR2 FYNNEI. Unmatched junction bases numbered 5, after V lost 3 bases and J lost 3 bases. CDR3 in DNA: TGTGCCAGCAGTGATTTGGGGACAGGGGTCAATCAGCCCCAGCATTTT. It is translated as CASSDLGTGVNQPQHF.

J is TRBJ2-7 and V is TRBV7-8, with 7 positions matching TRBD1. With V trimmed by 7 bases and J by 1 base, 13 bases remained unmatched. Germline CDR1 is SGHVS and CDR2 is FQNEAQ. The CDR3 contains 16 residues. CDR3 in DNA: TGTGCCAGCACCCCGCGGAACCGGGACAGTTCCTACGAGCAGTACTTC. This gives the protein CASTPRNRDSSYEQYF.

The rearrangement links TRBV19 to TRBJ2-7; TRBD2 is a possible D gene (6 bases). Germline CDR1 LNHDA, CDR2 SQIVND (reference sequence). V was cut by 3 bases and J by 2 bases, with 11 bases left in between. The length of the CDR3 is 14 residues. Here the CDR3 DNA reads TGTGCCAGTAGTATGTGGACTAAACCCTACGAGCAGTACTTC. This sequence encodes CASSMWTKPYEQYF.

The gene calls are TRBV6-5 and TRBJ2-1, with 8 bases identical to TRBD2. Germline V CDR1 and CDR2: MNHEY, SVGAGI. The J segment lost 6 bases and the V segment lost 2 bases, leaving 6 bases of the junction unmatched. This CDR3 spans 15 amino acids. CDR3 protein: CASSYAGGEGNEQFF. In nucleotides, the CDR3 is TGTGCCAGCAGTTACGCGGGAGGAGAGGGCAATGAGCAGTTCTTC.

The chain recombines TRBV7-3 with TRBJ2-1, with 13 nucleotides matching TRBD2. From germline, CDR1 is SGHTA and CDR2 FQGTGA. CDR3 size: 14 residues. The J segment lost 10 bases and the V segment lost 3 bases, leaving 3 bases of the junction unmatched. The CDR3 sequence: CASSLGLAGTEQFF. For the CDR3, the DNA is TGTGCCAGCAGCTTGGGACTAGCGGGGACCGAGCAGTTCTTC.

This chain connects TRBV15 to TRBJ1-1; D is unclear. This CDR3 region has 12 residues. Germline assignment: CDR1 LNHNV and CDR2 YYDKDF (reference sequence). Deletions cut 1 base from V and 5 bases from J, with 5 bases between. CDR3 sequence (DNA): TGTGCCACCAGCAGAGGTCTAACTGAAGCTTTCTTT. It specifies CATSRGLTEAFF. Drawing the rest from reference TRBV15 and TRBJ1-1, the complete variable domain is DAMVIQNPRYQVTQFGKPVTLSCSQTLNHNVMYWYQQKSSQAPKLLFHYYDKDFNNEADTPDNFQSRRPNTSFCFLDIRSPGLGDTAMYLCATSRGLTEAFFGQGTRLTVV.